The 27 T cell receptor beta chains presented below share a single source sample, sequenced in a study of blood T cell repertoires in COVID-19. Clones were read by immunoSEQ multiplex PCR, and TCRdb kept only the in-frame ones, dropping some. The sample includes roughly 26,000 clones, 83% of them seen just once. The sample comprised peripheral blood. These receptors were taken from a human donor in a cohort sampled during active COVID-19.

The chain links TRBV6-5 to TRBJ2-1; TRBD2 agrees at 11 bases. Germline V gene data show CDR1 as MNHEY and CDR2 as SVGAGI. V lost 9 bases, J lost 4 bases, and 8 bases stayed unmatched. The CDR3 consists of 15 residues. CDR3 region: CASKITSGGYNEQFF. The CDR3 DNA reads as TGTGCCAGTAAAATAACTAGCGGGGGATACAATGAGCAGTTCTTC.

This chain joins TRBV3-1 (or the pseudogene TRBV3-2) and TRBJ2-1; TRBD2 is a possible D gene (6 bases). The CDR3 loop spans 15 amino acids. The V end lost 4 bases, the J end lost 2 bases, and 12 bases lay between the germline ends. Per germline, CDR1 LGHDT and CDR2 YNNKEL (reference sequence). In DNA form, the CDR3 reads TGTGCCAGCAGCCGCCGGGGACTGGCCTACAATGAGCAGTTCTTC. It translates to CASSRRGLAYNEQFF.

This clone was found once. J is TRBJ1-4 and V is TRBV6-5; D uncertain. V lost 0 bases and J lost 0, with 5 bases in between. This CDR3 has 15 residues. Germline CDR1 and CDR2: MNHEY and SVGAGI. The CDR3 loop reads CASSYSHATNEKLFF. Written as DNA, the CDR3 is TGTGCCAGCAGTTACTCACACGCAACTAATGAAAAACTGTTTTTT.

The V and J genes are TRBV18 and TRBJ2-6; D is possibly TRBD2 (5 bases). V was shortened by 3 bases and J by 1 base, with 7 bases between the two germline ends. Germline assignment: CDR1 KGHSH and CDR2 LQKENI. CDR3 length equals 15 residues. DNA for the CDR3: TGTGCCAGCTCACCTCGGGGTTCTGGGGCCAACGTCCTGACTTTC. Its translation is CASSPRGSGANVLTF.

The rearrangement joins TRBV11-2 to TRBJ1-6; maybe TRBD1 (6 bases). CDR3 length: 17 amino acids. V lost 4 bases and J lost 5, with 18 bases in between. Per germline, CDR1 SGHAT and CDR2 FQNNGV. In nucleotides, the CDR3 is TGTGCCAGCAGCTACATACTACAGGGATTTGATAATTCACCCCTCCACTTT. It specifies CASSYILQGFDNSPLHF.

The V and J genes are TRBV4-1 and TRBJ2-3; D ambiguous. This CDR3 is 14 amino acids long. Germline CDR1 reads MGHRA; CDR2 reads YSYEKL. Deletions cut 0 bases from V and 2 bases from J, with 6 bases between. CDR3: CASSQETLTDTQYF. The CDR3, as DNA: TGCGCCAGCAGCCAAGAAACTCTCACAGATACGCAGTATTTT.

This chain uses TRBV18 with TRBJ2-7, with 10 positions matching TRBD1. The germline gives CDR1 KGHSH, CDR2 LQKENI. V shed 6 bases and J 3 bases; nucleotides not matched to a gene: 5. The CDR3 loop spans 14 amino acids. The DNA for the CDR3 is TGTGCCAGCTCTCGGACAGGGGGGTTCTACGAGCAGTACTTC. This encodes CASSRTGGFYEQYF.

This chain links TRBV7-9 with TRBJ1-2; the match to TRBD1 covers 8 bases. V was pared by 0 bases and J by 8 bases, with 8 bases of the junction left unmatched. Germline CDR1 SEHNR, CDR2 FQNEAQ (reference sequence). The CDR3 runs 15 residues. The CDR3 bases are TGTGCCAGCAGCTTAGCACAGGGGGGAGAGGAGGGCTACACCTTC. Its protein is CASSLAQGGEEGYTF.

The J gene is TRBJ2-5, the V gene TRBV29-1, with 10 nucleotides matching TRBD2. CDR1 SQVTM and CDR2 ANQGSEA come from the germline V gene. There are 14 residues in the CDR3. With V trimmed by 7 bases and J by 5 bases, 10 bases remained unmatched. CDR3 DNA sequence: TGCAGCGCCGGACAGGGTAGCGGGAGGGAGACCCAGTACTTC. This translates into CSAGQGSGRETQYF.

The genes are TRBV18 and TRBJ2-7; D is perhaps TRBD1 (6 bases). This CDR3 spans 17 amino acids. Between the trimmed V and J ends, which lost 3 bases and 0 bases, there was a span of 18 bases. Per germline, CDR1 KGHSH and CDR2 LQKENI. For the CDR3, the DNA is TGTGCCAGCTCACCGACCCTCCAAGACAGGAGCTCCTACGAGCAGTACTTC. Translated: CASSPTLQDRSSYEQYF.

The genes are TRBV6-2 or TRBV6-3 and TRBJ2-5, with D possibly matching TRBD1 (6 bases). V gave up 1 base and J gave up 5 bases, with 8 bases separating them. Germline CDR1 is MNHEY and CDR2 is SVGEGT. This CDR3 is built from 13 residues. The CDR3 spells CASSYWGPETQYF. CDR3 nucleotide sequence: TGTGCCAGCAGTTACTGGGGGCCTGAGACCCAGTACTTC.

This clone was recorded a few times. This chain links TRBV6-2 or TRBV6-3 with TRBJ2-7; D gene ambiguous. Per germline, CDR1 MNHEY and CDR2 SVGEGT. Trimming pared 2 bases from V and 3 bases from J, leaving 17 bases between. The CDR3 contains 16 residues. CDR3 amino acids: CASSYLSGTSSYEQYF. CDR3 sequence (DNA): TGTGCCAGCAGTTACCTATCAGGAACGAGTAGCTACGAGCAGTACTTC.

The J gene is TRBJ2-2, the V gene TRBV2; unclear D gene. CDR1 is SNHLY and CDR2 is FYNNEI in the germline V gene. The CDR3 runs to 12 residues. V lost 9 bases and J 6 bases, leaving 11 bases between the germline ends. CDR3 amino acids: CASLFRPGELFF. The CDR3 DNA is TGTGCCAGTCTTTTCCGTCCCGGGGAGCTGTTTTTT.

The chain carries TRBV7-2 and TRBJ1-4, with TRBD1 matching 7 bases. This CDR3 contains 16 residues. Per germline, CDR1 SGHTA and CDR2 FQGNSA. V shed 5 bases and J 12 bases; nucleotides not matched to a gene: 18. The CDR3 region is CASSPTLSTGTDQLFF. The CDR3 DNA is TGTGCCAGCAGCCCCACCCTATCGACAGGGACCGACCAACTGTTTTTT.

The gene calls are TRBV2 and TRBJ2-5, with 8 bases aligning to TRBD2. Germline CDR1 is SNHLY and CDR2 is FYNNEI. This CDR3 contains 15 residues. V lost 1 base and J lost 1; bases outside the gene matches: 2. The CDR3 loop reads CASSEGTSGQETQYF. For the CDR3, the DNA is TGTGCCAGCAGTGAAGGAACTAGCGGCCAAGAGACCCAGTACTTC.

This clone appeared a single time. The V and J genes are TRBV18 and TRBJ2-3, with 14 bases identical to TRBD2. This CDR3 is 18 amino acids long. Germline V gene sequence: CDR1 KGHSH, CDR2 LQKENI. After removal of 3 bases from V and 2 bases from J, the junction contained 7 bases not matched to a gene. This CDR3 reads CASSPGTSGRRATDTQYF. The CDR3 DNA sequence: TGTGCCAGCTCACCCGGGACTAGCGGGAGAAGGGCCACAGATACGCAGTATTTT.

The chain employs TRBV19 and TRBJ2-7; tentatively, D is TRBD2 (6 bases). The CDR3 consists of 15 residues. With 2 bases removed from V and 3 bases from J, the gap between germline ends came to 14 bases. Looked up from germline, CDR1 is LNHDA and CDR2 is SQIVND (reference sequence). CDR3 DNA: TGTGCCAGTAGTATATACGACGGGACTCTCTACGAGCAGTACTTC. Protein: CASSIYDGTLYEQYF. Complete variable domain (other parts from reference TRBV19 and TRBJ2-7): DGGITQSPKYLFRKEGQNVTLSCEQNLNHDAMYWYRQDPGQGLRLIYYSQIVNDFQKGDIAEGYSVSREKKESFPLTVTSAQKNPTAFYLCASSIYDGTLYEQYFGPGTRLTVT.

This rearrangement joins TRBV28 to TRBJ2-5; D is perhaps TRBD2 (5 bases). The CDR3 runs to 16 residues. The germline CDR1 and CDR2 sequences are MDHEN and SYDVKM. Trimming removed 2 bases at V and 5 bases at J, with 18 bases between. The CDR3: CASSLEDEGPSETQYF. In DNA form, the CDR3 reads TGTGCCAGCAGTTTAGAAGATGAGGGTCCCTCGGAGACCCAGTACTTC.

This sequence joins TRBV28 and TRBJ2-5; 7 bases fit TRBD2. This CDR3 is 15 amino acids long. V trimming: 4 bases; J trimming: 5 bases; junction bases outside the gene matches: 10. Germline assignment: CDR1 MDHEN and CDR2 SYDVKM. CDR3 amino acids: CASSSPTSWGETQYF. The CDR3 region has the DNA TGTGCCAGCAGTTCACCGACTAGCTGGGGGGAGACCCAGTACTTC.

This chain uses TRBV5-1 with TRBJ2-3; 10 bases fit TRBD2. V trimming: 4 bases; J trimming: 3 bases; junction bases outside the gene matches: 5. Germline V lookup: CDR1 SGHRS, CDR2 YFSETQ. This CDR3 has 15 residues. In nucleotides, the CDR3 is TGCGCCAGCAGCGGAGGGACTAGCGTGACAGATACGCAGTATTTT. This codes for CASSGGTSVTDTQYF.

The chain combines TRBV21-1 with TRBJ2-7; the D call in the table, TRBD1, was not verified against the DNA. TRBV21-1 is a known pseudogene. The CDR3 has 17 residues. Written as DNA, the CDR3 is TGTGCCAGCAGCAAAGGATATCCCGACAGCCGCTCCTACGAGCAGTACTTC. Translation gives CASSKGYPDSRSYEQYF.

The gene calls are TRBV5-1 and TRBJ2-7, with 8 nucleotides matching TRBD2. V lost 1 base, J lost 2 bases, and 5 bases stayed unmatched. The germline V gene encodes CDR1 SGHRS and CDR2 YFSETQ. CDR3 length equals 15 residues. The CDR3 region has the DNA TGCGCCAGCAGCTTGTTCAGCGGGAGTCCCTACGAGCAGTACTTC. Amino acid sequence: CASSLFSGSPYEQYF.

This chain connects TRBV5-1 to TRBJ2-1; TRBD2 aligns across 14 bases. CDR1 SGHRS and CDR2 YFSETQ come from the germline V gene. The CDR3 totals 15 residues. V gave up 5 bases and J gave up 9 bases; unmatched junction bases: 7. The CDR3 DNA reads as TGCGCCAGCAGAAGGGGGACTAGCGGGAGCAGTGAGCAGTTCTTC. Residues: CASRRGTSGSSEQFF.

The V and J genes are TRBV18 and TRBJ1-2, with a possible D match to TRBD1 (6 bases). V lost 5 bases to trimming and J lost 4 bases, with 14 bases between them. CDR1 and CDR2 from the germline V gene are KGHSH and LQKENI. This CDR3 is 14 amino acids long. The CDR3 nucleotides read TGTGCCAGCTCAGATTCGACAGGCCCCTATGGCTACACCTTC. Translation: CASSDSTGPYGYTF.

The chain uses TRBV4-2 and TRBJ1-5; maybe TRBD1 (6 bases). This CDR3 is built from 15 residues. V lost 4 bases to trimming and J lost 0 bases, with 10 bases between them. Germline V gene sequence: CDR1 LGHNA, CDR2 YNFKEQ. The CDR3 is CASSPQGNSNQPQHF. The DNA for the CDR3 is TGTGCCAGCAGCCCCCAGGGGAATAGCAATCAGCCCCAGCATTTT.

The rearrangement links TRBV6-1 to TRBJ1-1; D is unresolved. From germline, CDR1 is MNHNS and CDR2 SASEGT. V lost 2 bases to trimming and J lost 11 bases, with 12 bases between them. The CDR3 totals 12 residues. In DNA form, the CDR3 reads TGTGCCAGCAGTGAATCCCGTAGGGAGGCTTTCTTT. Amino acids: CASSESRREAFF.

In this sample, this clone is large (0.1 to 1%). V usage is TRBV4-2 and J usage is TRBJ2-7; 7 nucleotides agree with TRBD2. J was trimmed by 5 bases and V by 4 bases; bases with no gene match: 11. The CDR3 is 15 amino acids. Germline CDR1 and CDR2: LGHNA and YNFKEQ. Here the CDR3 reads CASSRGETSSDEQYF. Written as DNA, the CDR3 is TGTGCCAGCAGCCGAGGCGAGACTAGCTCTGACGAGCAGTACTTC.